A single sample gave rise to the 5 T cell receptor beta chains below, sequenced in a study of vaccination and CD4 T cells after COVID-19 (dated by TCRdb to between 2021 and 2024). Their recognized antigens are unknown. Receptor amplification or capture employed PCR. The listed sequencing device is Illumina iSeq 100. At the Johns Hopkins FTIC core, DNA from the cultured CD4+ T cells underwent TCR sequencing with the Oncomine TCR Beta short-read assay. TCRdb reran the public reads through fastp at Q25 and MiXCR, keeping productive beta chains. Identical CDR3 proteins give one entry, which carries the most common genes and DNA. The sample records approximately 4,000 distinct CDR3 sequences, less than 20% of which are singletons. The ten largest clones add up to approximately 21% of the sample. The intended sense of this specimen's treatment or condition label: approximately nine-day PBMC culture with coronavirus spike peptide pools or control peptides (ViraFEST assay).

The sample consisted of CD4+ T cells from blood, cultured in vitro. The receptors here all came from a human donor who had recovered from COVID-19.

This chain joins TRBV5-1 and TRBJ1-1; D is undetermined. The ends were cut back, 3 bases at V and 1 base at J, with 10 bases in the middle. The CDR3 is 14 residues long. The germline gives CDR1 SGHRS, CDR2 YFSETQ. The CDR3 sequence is CASSSYVTNTEAFF. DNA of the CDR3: TGCGCCAGCAGCTCCTACGTTACGAACACTGAAGCTTTCTTT.

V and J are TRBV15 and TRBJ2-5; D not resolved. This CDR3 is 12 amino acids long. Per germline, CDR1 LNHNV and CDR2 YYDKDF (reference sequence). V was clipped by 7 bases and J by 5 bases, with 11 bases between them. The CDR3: CATTANSETQYF. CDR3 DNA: TGTGCCACCACTGCGAACTCCGAGACCCAGTACTTC.

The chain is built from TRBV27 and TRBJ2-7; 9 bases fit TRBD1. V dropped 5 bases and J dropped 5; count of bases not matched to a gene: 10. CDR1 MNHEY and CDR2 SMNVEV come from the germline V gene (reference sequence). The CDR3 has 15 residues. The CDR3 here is CASSTYPGQGNEQYF. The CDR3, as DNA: TGTGCCAGCAGTACATACCCGGGACAGGGCAACGAGCAGTACTTC.

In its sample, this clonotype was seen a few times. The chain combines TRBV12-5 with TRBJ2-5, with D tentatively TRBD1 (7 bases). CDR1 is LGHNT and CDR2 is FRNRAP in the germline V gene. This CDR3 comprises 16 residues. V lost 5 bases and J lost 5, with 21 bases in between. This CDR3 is CASGLETGAGRETQYF. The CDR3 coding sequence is TGTGCTAGTGGTCTGGAAACAGGGGCAGGGAGGGAGACCCAGTACTTC.

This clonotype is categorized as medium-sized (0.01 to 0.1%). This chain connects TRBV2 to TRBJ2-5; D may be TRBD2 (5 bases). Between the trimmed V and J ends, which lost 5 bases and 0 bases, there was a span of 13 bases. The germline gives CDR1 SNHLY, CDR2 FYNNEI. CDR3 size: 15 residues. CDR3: CASSWAPGYQETQYF. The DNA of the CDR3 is TGTGCCAGCAGTTGGGCCCCGGGGTACCAAGAGACCCAGTACTTC. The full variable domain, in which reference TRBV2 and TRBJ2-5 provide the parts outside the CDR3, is EPEVTQTPSHQVTQMGQEVILRCVPISNHLYFYWYRQILGQKVEFLVSFYNNEISEKSEIFDDQFSVERPDGSNFTLKIRSTKLEDSAMYFCASSWAPGYQETQYFGPGTRLLVL.